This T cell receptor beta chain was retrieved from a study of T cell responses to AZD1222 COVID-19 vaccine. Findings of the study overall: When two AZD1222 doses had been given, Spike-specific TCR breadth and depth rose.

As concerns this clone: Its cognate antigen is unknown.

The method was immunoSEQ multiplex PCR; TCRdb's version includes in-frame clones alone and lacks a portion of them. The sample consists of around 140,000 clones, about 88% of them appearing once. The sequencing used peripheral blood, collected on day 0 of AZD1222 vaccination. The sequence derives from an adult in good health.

This CDR3 reads CASSWRQDFQETQYF. CDR3 in DNA: TGTGCCAGCAGCTGGAGACAGGATTTTCAAGAGACCCAGTACTTC. The J gene is TRBJ2-5, the V gene TRBV5-8; D possibly corresponds to TRBD1 (6 bases). The CDR3 length is 15 residues. V was shortened by 3 bases and J by 2 bases, with 14 bases between the two germline ends. Germline assignment: CDR1 SGHTS and CDR2 YDEGEE.